This T cell receptor beta chain was identified in a study of human T cells and chemical hapten exposure. On this clonotype itself: Its antigen is currently unknown.

V shed 4 bases and J shed 2 bases, with 16 bases lying between them. CDR3 length: 15 amino acids. The germline gives CDR1 SGHRS, CDR2 YFSETQ. Single cDNA molecules in the library carried unique molecular identifiers attached during preparation. TCRdb re-called the RACE reads with MiXCR, one entry per CDR3 protein. Altogether 40,000 to 45,000 distinct CDR3 sequences are present, about 4% being singletons, with the ten largest covering 4.5% to 6.5%. Described time point: healthy volunteer bleed at 6 weeks. Whole blood, unfractionated, served as the material for total RNA extraction. Study-wide results and limits: No alteration of TCRs above 1 in 1000 frequency was seen with DPC sensitization.

The sequencing sample was made of whole blood. This chain connects TRBV5-1 to TRBJ2-7; the D gene is possibly TRBD2 (6 bases). The sequence derives from a human donor in good health. Some clones in this sample may be carry-over from other donors' samples. The CDR3: CASSPSEGLTYEQYF. The CDR3 DNA reads as TGCGCCAGCAGCCCTTCGGAGGGGCTGACCTACGAGCAGTACTTC.